The sequence of this T cell receptor beta chain was determined in a study of graft-versus-host responses after intestinal transplantation. Across the study: Every one of the recipients received anti-thymocyte globulin induction and afterwards took tacrolimus and steroids for around 3 years. The study's findings and limits: Recipient marrow held GvH clones, some first seen in ileum or blood. Declines in HvG clones occurring early post-transplant were associated with peak circulating GvH clone levels.

Sequenced by immunoSEQ multiplex PCR; TCRdb stores in-frame clones only, minus some. This table has over 9,500 clones, approximately 84% appearing once. This clone was detected only a few times. Its antigen is as yet unknown. The CDR3 covers 14 residues. CDR1 is SGHTS, CDR2 YDEGEE, per germline. Unmatched junction bases numbered 1, after V lost 1 base and J lost 4 bases. The chain couples TRBV5-8 to TRBJ2-5, with 10 bases matching TRBD2. Sequenced here: PBMCs, sampled about 300 days after intestinal transplant. This TCR was recovered from a human patient who received an intestinal transplant, so some T cells may come from the graft donor. CDR3 sequence (DNA): TGTGCCAGCAGCTTGAGACTAGCGGGAGAGACCCAGTACTTC. Protein product: CASSLRLAGETQYF.